Listed below are T cell receptor beta chains from one sample, sequenced in a study of blood T cell repertoires in COVID-19. Sequencing was performed with immunoSEQ multiplex PCR; in TCRdb, only in-frame clones are kept and a portion is missing. The profile shows about 94,000 clones, about 86% of them singletons. Sequencing used peripheral blood. These receptors originate from a man aged 55 to 69 with acute or convalescent COVID-19. CDR3s leave out the opening cysteine and the closing phenylalanine or tryptophan.

length	J	V	CDR3
13	TRBJ2-3	TRBV19	ASSINPGGTDTQY
13	TRBJ2-1	TRBV7-8	ASSLIAGGPHEQF
12	TRBJ2-7	TRBV5-1	ASSSPDSYYEQY
13	TRBJ2-7	TRBV4-1	ASSQGTGGLYEQY
12	TRBJ1-2	TRBV5-1	ASSPGHYNYGYT
14	TRBJ2-5	TRBV9	ASSAQKTGGVETQY
11	TRBJ2-7	TRBV30	AWTGGTLREQY
14	TRBJ2-5	TRBV4-3	ASSQGSPGGKETQY
13	TRBJ1-1	TRBV24-1	ATSGGRYGDTEAF
10	TRBJ1-1	TRBV19	ASRQQGAEAF
14	TRBJ1-1	TRBV5-1	ASSLGQQGVNTEAF